The sequence of this T cell receptor (beta chain) was determined in a study of molecular identifiers for immune sequencing clone quantification. Study outcomes and limitations: Spiked-in Jurkat TCR RNA corresponding to one cell was reported as detectable against about 1 million naive cells.

This CDR3 contains 13 residues. The trim removed 6 bases at V and 5 bases at J, leaving 4 bases unmatched. CDR1 SGHNT and CDR2 YENEEA come from the germline V gene. A word on this clonotype: The antigen is unknown.

Bulk TCR libraries used previously described methods and listed TCR primers. TCRdb re-called the PCR reads with MiXCR, one entry per CDR3 protein. This table has 400,000 to 600,000 distinct CDR3 sequences, 20% to 25% appearing once. Libraries used about 18,000 to 1,000,000 sorted naive CD8 T cells and 10%, 30% or 50% RNA input. This clonotype was sampled from a human donor in good health. Some libraries in this study had Jurkat cell RNA spiked in. What was sequenced was naive CD8+ T cells from blood, with Jurkat cell RNA spiked in. Subset here: FACS-sorted CD8+CD4-CCR7+CD45RA+ naive T cells. V usage is TRBV11-3 and J usage is TRBJ2-1; 7 bases are a match to TRBD2. The CDR3 loop reads CASRGGSNNEQFF. The CDR3 DNA is TGTGCCAGCAGGGGGGGGTCTAACAATGAGCAGTTCTTC.